This T cell receptor beta chain comes out of a study of blood T cell repertoires in COVID-19. The CDR3 consists of 14 residues. The V gene end was trimmed by 2 bases and the J gene end by 6 bases; junction bases not matched to a gene: 2. Germline V gives CDR1 SGDLS, CDR2 YYNGEE. Here immunoSEQ multiplex PCR was the method, and the copy in TCRdb shows in-frame clones only, minus some. The sample yields about 240,000 clones, approximately 85% seen once. This clone showed up just a few times. The gene calls are TRBV9 and TRBJ2-1, with 10 positions matching TRBD2. The sequencing sample was made of peripheral blood. The receptor's source is a man older than 75 with acute or convalescent COVID-19. The CDR3 bases are TGTGCCAGCAGCGTGGCTAGCGGGGGCAATGAGCAGTTCTTC. Its translation: CASSVASGGNEQFF.